One sample yielded the 13 T cell receptor beta chains listed below, sequenced in a study of CD8+ T cells in alopecia areata. Extraction and reverse transcription of RNA yielded cDNA as the sequencing template. The repertoire was sequenced with immunoSEQ multiplex PCR; TCRdb's copy has only in-frame clones and lacks some. Here the sample spans about 120,000 clones, around 53% being singletons. The treatment denotes: oral pan-JAK inhibitor, 5-10 mg twice daily. The specimen was CD4+ T cells sorted from blood, collected at week 4, from a patient treated with tofacitinib. The receptors come from a human donor with alopecia areata.

This chain uses TRBV7-3 with TRBJ2-5, with TRBD2 as a possible D gene (6 bases). CDR3 length: 14 amino acids. From germline, CDR1 is SGHTA and CDR2 FQGTGA. With 5 bases removed from V and 5 bases from J, the gap between germline ends came to 15 bases. For the CDR3, the DNA is TGTGCCAGCAGCCCCCAGGGAGGTGGCGAGACCCAGTACTTC. Translated: CASSPQGGGETQYF.

Details on this clone: The junction shows a germline mismatch at one end, possibly a read error. In the same sample, other DNA sequences code for this CDR3. The gene calls are TRBV7-7 and TRBJ2-6; D is ambiguous. CDR1 SSHAT and CDR2 FNYEAQ come from the germline V gene (reference sequence). CDR3 length: 16 residues. CDR3 in DNA: TGTGCTAGCAGCTTAGGTCCCAGCTCTGGGGCCAACGTCCTGACTTTC. This gives the protein CASSLGPSSGANVLTF.

The chain couples TRBV30 to TRBJ1-1, with D uncertain. The CDR3 sequence is 11 residues long. CDR1 and CDR2 from the germline V gene are GTSNPN and SVGIG (reference sequence). V lost 6 bases and J 0 bases, leaving 5 bases between the germline ends. This CDR3 reads CACLMNTEAFF. DNA of the CDR3: TGTGCCTGTCTCATGAACACTGAAGCTTTCTTT.

The rearrangement joins TRBV13 to TRBJ1-5; D unclear. Germline V gene sequence: CDR1 PRHDT, CDR2 FYEKMQ (reference sequence). This CDR3 has 19 residues. Trimming cost V 2 bases and J 3 bases, with 23 bases left between them. The CDR3 DNA sequence: TGTGCCAGCAGCTTAAAGAGAGCCGGGCTCCCCAGGTTCAATCAGCCCCAGCATTTT. Translation: CASSLKRAGLPRFNQPQHF. Variable domain in full (rest from reference TRBV13 and TRBJ1-5): AAGVIQSPRHLIKEKRETATLKCYPIPRHDTVYWYQQGPGQDPQFLISFYEKMQSDKGSIPDRFSAQQFSDYHSELNMSSLELGDSALYFCASSLKRAGLPRFNQPQHFGDGTRLSIL.

The CDR3 sequence: CASSPIWEQFF. As DNA, the CDR3 is TGTGCCAGCAGCCCCATTTGGGAGCAGTTCTTC. The chain couples TRBV13 to TRBJ2-1; no definite D call. The germline gives CDR1 PRHDT, CDR2 FYEKMQ (reference sequence). The CDR3 sequence is 11 residues long. Between the trimmed V and J ends, which lost 5 bases and 10 bases, there was a span of 9 bases.

This clone was counted a few times. The genes are TRBV7-3 and TRBJ1-5; D unresolved. CDR1 SGHTA and CDR2 FQGTGA come from the germline V gene. This CDR3 region has 13 residues. Trimming shortened V by 3 bases and J by 6 bases, and 9 bases separated the two germline ends. The CDR3 region has the DNA TGTGCCAGCAGCTTTGATGCGGGTCAGCCCCAGCATTTT. This encodes CASSFDAGQPQHF.

This clone was observed a handful of times. The rearrangement joins TRBV19 to TRBJ2-1; no clear D. Trimming shortened V by 7 bases and J by 0 bases, and 10 bases separated the two germline ends. The CDR3 loop spans 14 amino acids. Germline loops: CDR1 LNHDA, CDR2 SQIVND (reference sequence). The DNA of the CDR3 is TGTGCCAGTATGCGGAAGAGCTCCTACAATGAGCAGTTCTTC. This sequence encodes CASMRKSSYNEQFF. The whole variable domain, remainder taken from reference TRBV19 and TRBJ2-1, is DGGITQSPKYLFRKEGQNVTLSCEQNLNHDAMYWYRQDPGQGLRLIYYSQIVNDFQKGDIAEGYSVSREKKESFPLTVTSAQKNPTAFYLCASMRKSSYNEQFFGPGTRLTVL.

The table lists this clone with a few counts. The chain employs TRBV23-1 and TRBJ2-1, with D tentatively TRBD1 (5 bases). TRBV23-1 is placed among ORFs of uncertain function. V was trimmed by 3 bases and J by 9 bases, leaving 18 bases between them. The CDR3 length is 15 residues. CDR3 sequence (DNA): TGCGCCAGCAGTCACGGAGTAGCTTGGCAGGGTGAGCAGTTCTTC. Translation: CASSHGVAWQGEQFF.

This chain uses TRBV29-1 with TRBJ1-1; tentatively, D is TRBD1 (6 bases). The CDR3 length is 13 residues. Looked up from germline, CDR1 is SQVTM and CDR2 is ANQGSEA. V was clipped by 5 bases and J by 1 base, with 11 bases between them. The CDR3 sequence: CSVRQDPNTEAFF. CDR3 in DNA: TGCAGCGTTCGACAGGACCCGAACACTGAAGCTTTCTTT.

The V call is TRBV7-9, the J call TRBJ1-1; 7 nucleotides agree with TRBD1. This CDR3 region has 14 residues. V lost 6 bases to trimming and J lost 1 base; unmatched junction nucleotides: 5. Germline CDR1 and CDR2: SEHNR and FQNEAQ (reference sequence). CDR3 DNA sequence: TGTGCCAGCAGTGGGAGACAGGGGAACACTGAAGCTTTCTTT. Protein: CASSGRQGNTEAFF.

On this clone: The sample holds other DNA sequences that translate to the same CDR3. V is TRBV5-1 and J is TRBJ2-5; maybe TRBD2 (6 bases). In germline, CDR1 is SGHRS, CDR2 YFSETQ. The CDR3 length is 15 residues. V was clipped by 2 bases and J by 5 bases, with 16 bases between them. DNA for the CDR3: TGCGCCAGCAGCTTCTCCGGGACTTCAGAGGAGACCCAGTACTTC. Translating it yields CASSFSGTSEETQYF.

This clone has only a few counts. The chain couples TRBV6-6 to TRBJ1-5, with a possible D match to TRBD1 (5 bases). CDR1 is MNHNY, CDR2 SVGAGI, per germline (reference sequence). V gave up 6 bases and J gave up 6 bases, with 15 bases separating them. The CDR3 extends over 14 amino acids. The CDR3 nucleotides read TGTGCCAGCAGCCCCCAAAGTGGGGCTCAGCCCCAGCATTTT. Residues: CASSPQSGAQPQHF.

This sequence joins TRBV16 and TRBJ2-7; possibly TRBD1 or TRBD2 for D (6 bases each). The V gene's germline CDR1 is KGHSY and CDR2 FQNENV. The CDR3 loop spans 13 amino acids. The V gene lost 4 bases and the J gene lost 5 bases, with 12 bases spanning the gap. Here the CDR3 DNA reads TGTGCCAGCAGCCGGCCGGGGGCAGACGAGCAGTACTTC. Translation gives CASSRPGADEQYF.